These 18 T cell receptor beta chains came from one sample sequenced in a study of post-analysis software for immune sequencing data. General study points: Comparison of patients with controls showed roughly five TRBV segments more frequent in patients, TRBV5-6, TRBV5-1 and TRBV20-1 among them.

Antigens of these TCRs are unknown. Every TCR beta cDNA library bore unique molecular identifiers. Via MiXCR, TCRdb re-called the PCR reads, giving one row per CDR3 protein. The table shows about 430,000 distinct CDR3 sequences, with 35% to 45% occurring only once. The sample taken for sequencing was blood. The source of these receptors is a girl aged 2 to 9 with multiple sclerosis.

The CDR3 is CASSIVGGGNGVEQYF. The DNA of the CDR3 is TGTGCCAGTAGTATAGTCGGTGGTGGGAATGGAGTCGAGCAGTACTTC. This chain uses TRBV19 with TRBJ2-7; D uncertain. There are 16 residues in the CDR3. V was shortened by 1 base and J by 6 bases, with 19 bases between the two germline ends. Germline V gives CDR1 LNHDA, CDR2 SQIVND (reference sequence).

The chain employs TRBV6-2 or TRBV6-3 and TRBJ2-1; no clear D gene. The V gene lost 0 bases and the J gene lost 9 bases, with 12 bases spanning the gap. CDR3 length: 14 residues. CDR1 is MNHEY and CDR2 is SVGEGT in the germline V gene. CDR3 protein: CASSYSTGLGEQFF. The CDR3 nucleotides read TGTGCCAGCAGTTACTCAACGGGCCTAGGTGAGCAGTTCTTC.

Regarding this clonotype: Compared with germline, one end of the junction differs, possibly owing to a read error. The chain links TRBV6-5 to TRBJ2-5; TRBD1 agrees at 10 bases. Per germline, CDR1 MNHEY and CDR2 SVGAGI. This CDR3 region has 16 residues. CDR3 coding DNA: TGTACCAGCAGTCACCCCAGACAGGGGGCTTTAGAGACCCAGTACTTC. Translating gives CTSSHPRQGALETQYF.

The V call is TRBV5-1, the J call TRBJ2-3; D is perhaps TRBD1 (6 bases). The V gene lost 0 bases and the J gene lost 0 bases, with 17 bases spanning the gap. Per the germline V gene, CDR1 is SGHRS and CDR2 is YFSETQ. This CDR3 has 18 residues. The CDR3, as DNA: TGCGCCAGCAGCTTGGTCCGGGGACATAGCTTGAGCACAGATACGCAGTATTTT. It codes for CASSLVRGHSLSTDTQYF.

This clonotype was seen only a few times. V usage is TRBV29-1 and J usage is TRBJ2-7; D remains ambiguous. The CDR3 contains 14 residues. Germline CDR1 is SQVTM and CDR2 is ANQGSEA. Trimming took 3 bases from V and 3 from J, leaving 15 bases between them. Here the CDR3 DNA reads TGCAGCGTTGAGGTAGGGAACACGGGCTACGAGCAGTACTTC. Protein product: CSVEVGNTGYEQYF.

J is TRBJ1-2 and V is TRBV29-1; unclear D gene. Germline CDR1 reads SQVTM; CDR2 reads ANQGSEA. This CDR3 contains 13 residues. V was cut by 0 bases and J by 2 bases, with 7 bases left in between. The CDR3 region is CSVEDRGNYGYTF. CDR3 nucleotides: TGCAGCGTTGAAGATAGAGGGAACTATGGCTACACCTTC.

In this sample, this clonotype turned up a few times. V is TRBV20-1 and J is TRBJ2-5, with TRBD2 identical over 9 bases. The V gene's germline CDR1 is DFQATT and CDR2 SNEGSKA (reference sequence). This CDR3 is built from 14 residues. The CDR3 spells CRMIPAGGQETQYF. The CDR3 DNA follows: TGCAGGATGATCCCAGCGGGGGGACAAGAGACCCAGTACTTC.

This clonotype turned up a few times. V usage is TRBV29-1 and J usage is TRBJ2-6; D is ambiguous. The germline CDR1 and CDR2 sequences are SQVTM and ANQGSEA. This CDR3 region has 12 residues. Written as DNA, the CDR3 is TGCAGTTGTCACTCTGGGGCCAACGTCCTGACTTTC. It is translated as CSCHSGANVLTF.

The chain recombines TRBV5-6 with TRBJ2-7; no definite D call. This CDR3 region has 13 residues. The V and J ends lost 2 bases and 5 bases respectively, with 11 bases between them. CDR1 and CDR2 from the germline V gene are SGHDT and YYEEEE. In DNA form, the CDR3 reads TGTGCCAGCAGCTTACTCACCGCCAACGAGCAGTACTTC. Its translation is CASSLLTANEQYF.

The rearrangement links TRBV20-1 to TRBJ2-5; 9 nucleotides match TRBD2. TRBJ2-7 explains the end of the DNA better; the J call may be wrong. CDR1 DFQATT and CDR2 SNEGSKA come from the germline V gene (reference sequence). CDR3 length: 16 residues. CDR3 loop: CSALIISGSPRGEQYF. In nucleotides, the CDR3 is TGCAGTGCTCTTATTATTAGCGGGAGCCCCCGCGGCGAGCAGTACTTC.

This chain uses TRBV12-3 or TRBV12-4 with TRBJ2-5, with D unclear. This CDR3 spans 13 amino acids. V gave up 11 bases and J gave up 5 bases, with 18 bases separating them. DNA for the CDR3: TGTGCCGGCAATGGTAGAGAAGGGGAGACCCAGTACTTC. Its protein is CAGNGREGETQYF.

The chain's CDR3 is CASSMDREEKLFF. The CDR3 nucleotides are TGTGCCAGCAGCATGGACAGGGAGGAAAAACTGTTTTTT. V and J are TRBV7-9 and TRBJ1-4; 8 bases align to TRBD1. This CDR3 comprises 13 residues. J was trimmed by 8 bases and V by 5 bases; bases with no gene match: 4. Germline CDR1 reads SEHNR; CDR2 reads FQNEAQ (reference sequence).

Judged by abundance, this clonotype is large. This rearrangement joins TRBV20-1 to TRBJ2-7; D perhaps matches TRBD1 (7 bases). Trimming took 5 bases from V and 2 from J, leaving 16 bases between them. Germline CDR1 reads DFQATT; CDR2 reads SNEGSKA (reference sequence). This CDR3 spans 14 amino acids. The CDR3 spells CSAFSQGGTYEQYF. CDR3 in DNA: TGCAGTGCTTTCTCCCAGGGGGGAACCTACGAGCAGTACTTC.

The CDR3 DNA reads TGTGCCAGCAGGGAGATCCCTCAGCCCCAGCATTTT. It codes for CASREIPQPQHF. The chain recombines TRBV12-3 or TRBV12-4 with TRBJ1-5; D call uncertain. V lost 6 bases and J lost 6, with 9 bases in between. This CDR3 comprises 12 residues.

The genes are TRBV5-1 and TRBJ2-3; D may correspond to TRBD1 or TRBD2 (5 bases each). The germline CDR1 and CDR2 sequences are SGHRS and YFSETQ. CDR3 length equals 12 residues. The ends were cut back, 6 bases at V and 4 bases at J, with 9 bases in the middle. The CDR3 sequence is CASTEGSDTQYF. The CDR3 nucleotides are TGCGCCAGCACTGAGGGGTCAGATACGCAGTATTTT.

This clonotype was detected only a few times. This chain connects TRBV25-1 to TRBJ1-1; D gene ambiguous. The CDR3 covers 14 residues. V lost 1 base, J lost 2 bases, and 8 bases lay in between. Per the germline V gene, CDR1 is MGHDK and CDR2 is SYGVNS. This CDR3 reads CASSEWAANTEAFF. Written as DNA, the CDR3 is TGTGCCAGCAGTGAATGGGCGGCCAACACTGAAGCTTTCTTT.

This clonotype has just a few counts. This chain connects TRBV7-3 to TRBJ2-7; 7 bases map to TRBD1. The CDR3 runs 13 residues. Germline CDR1 reads SGHTA; CDR2 reads FQGTGA. V lost 4 bases to trimming and J lost 6 bases; unmatched junction nucleotides: 6. The CDR3 region is CASSSGQATEQYF. CDR3 sequence (DNA): TGTGCCAGCAGCTCCGGACAGGCTACCGAGCAGTACTTC.

This chain uses TRBV5-5 with TRBJ2-3, with D unresolved. Germline values: CDR1 SGHKS, CDR2 YYEKEE (reference sequence). V was pared by 4 bases and J by 2 bases, with 8 bases between. This CDR3 has 13 residues. The CDR3 sequence: CASSQAFTDTQYF. The DNA for the CDR3 is TGTGCCAGCAGCCAGGCATTCACAGATACGCAGTATTTT. The whole variable domain, filled in from reference TRBV5-5 and TRBJ2-3, reads DAGVTQSPTHLIKTRGQQVTLRCSPISGHKSVSWYQQVLGQGPQFIFQYYEKEERGRGNFPDRFSARQFPNYSSELNVNALLLGDSALYLCASSQAFTDTQYFGPGTRLTVL.